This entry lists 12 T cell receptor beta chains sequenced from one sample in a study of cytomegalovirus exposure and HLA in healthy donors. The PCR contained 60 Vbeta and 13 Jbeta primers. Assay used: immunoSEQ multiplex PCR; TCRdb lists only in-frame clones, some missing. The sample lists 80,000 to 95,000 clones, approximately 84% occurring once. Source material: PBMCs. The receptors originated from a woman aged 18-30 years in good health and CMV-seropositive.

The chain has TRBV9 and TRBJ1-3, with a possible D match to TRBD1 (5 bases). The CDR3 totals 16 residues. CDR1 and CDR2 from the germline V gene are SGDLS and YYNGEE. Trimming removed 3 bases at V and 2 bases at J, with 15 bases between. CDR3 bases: TGTGCCAGCAGCGCCTCAGATTTCAGGGCTGGAAACACCATATATTTT. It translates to CASSASDFRAGNTIYF.

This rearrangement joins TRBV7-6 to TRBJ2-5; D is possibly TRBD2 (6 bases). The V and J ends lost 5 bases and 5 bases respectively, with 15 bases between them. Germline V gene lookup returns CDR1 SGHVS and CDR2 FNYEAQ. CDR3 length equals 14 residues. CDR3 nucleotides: TGTGCCAGCAGCGGTAGCGGAGGTGGGGAGACCCAGTACTTC. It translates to CASSGSGGGETQYF.

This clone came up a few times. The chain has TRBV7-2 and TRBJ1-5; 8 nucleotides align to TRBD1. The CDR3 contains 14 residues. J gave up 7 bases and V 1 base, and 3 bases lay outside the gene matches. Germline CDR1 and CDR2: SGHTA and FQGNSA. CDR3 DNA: TGTGCCAGCAGCTTAGGGACAGGGTACCAGCCCCAGCATTTT. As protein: CASSLGTGYQPQHF.

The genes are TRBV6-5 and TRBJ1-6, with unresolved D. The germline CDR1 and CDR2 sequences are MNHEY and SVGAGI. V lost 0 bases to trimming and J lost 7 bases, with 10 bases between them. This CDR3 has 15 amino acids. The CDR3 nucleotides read TGTGCCAGCAGTTACTCGAACAGTTGGAATTCACCCCTCCACTTT. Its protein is CASSYSNSWNSPLHF.

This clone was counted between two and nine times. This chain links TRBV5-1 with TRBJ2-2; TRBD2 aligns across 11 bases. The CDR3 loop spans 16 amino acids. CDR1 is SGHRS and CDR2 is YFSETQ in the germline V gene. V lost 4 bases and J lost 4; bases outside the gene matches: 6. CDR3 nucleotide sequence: TGCGCCAGCAGCCAAGCGACTAGCGGGGTCACCGGGGAGCTGTTTTTT. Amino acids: CASSQATSGVTGELFF.

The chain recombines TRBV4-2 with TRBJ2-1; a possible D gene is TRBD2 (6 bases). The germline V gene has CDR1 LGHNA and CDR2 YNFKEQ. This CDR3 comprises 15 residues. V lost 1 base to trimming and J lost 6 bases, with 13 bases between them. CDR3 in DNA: TGTGCCAGCAGCCAAGTTCCCGGGAGTGGCAATGAGCAGTTCTTC. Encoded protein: CASSQVPGSGNEQFF.

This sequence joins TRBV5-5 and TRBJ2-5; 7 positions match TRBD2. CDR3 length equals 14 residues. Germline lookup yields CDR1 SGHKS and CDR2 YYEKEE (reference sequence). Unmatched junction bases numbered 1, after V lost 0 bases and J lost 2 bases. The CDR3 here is CASSLGRGQETQYF. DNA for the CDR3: TGTGCCAGCAGCTTGGGGCGGGGGCAAGAGACCCAGTACTTC.

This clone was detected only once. The CDR3 bases are TGTGCCAGCAGCTCGGGGGGACAGGGTTACGAGCAGTACTTC. As protein: CASSSGGQGYEQYF. The chain couples TRBV5-4 to TRBJ2-7, with TRBD1 identical over 9 bases. The CDR3 totals 14 residues. The J segment lost 4 bases and the V segment lost 3 bases, leaving 5 bases of the junction unmatched. Germline CDR1 SGHNT, CDR2 YYREEE (reference sequence).

The DNA of the CDR3 is TGCAGCGTTGAAACAGGGACCAACTACGAGCAGTACTTC. It translates to CSVETGTNYEQYF. This chain links TRBV29-1 with TRBJ2-7; a possible D gene is TRBD1 (6 bases). Germline loops: CDR1 SQVTM, CDR2 ANQGSEA. The CDR3 totals 13 residues. Trimming cost V 2 bases and J 3 bases, with 11 bases left between them.

CDR3 residues: CSVGTQFSYEQYF. The CDR3, as DNA: TGCAGCGTTGGGACACAATTCTCCTACGAGCAGTACTTC. This rearrangement joins TRBV29-1 to TRBJ2-7; D might be TRBD1 (5 bases). CDR1 and CDR2 (germline): SQVTM, ANQGSEA. V was shortened by 4 bases and J by 0 bases, with 10 bases between the two germline ends. This CDR3 spans 13 amino acids.

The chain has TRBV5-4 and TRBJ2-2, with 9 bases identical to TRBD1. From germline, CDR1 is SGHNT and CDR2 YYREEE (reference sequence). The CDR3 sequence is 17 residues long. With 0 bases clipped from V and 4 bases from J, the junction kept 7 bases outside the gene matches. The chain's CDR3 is CASSLAGGQGTTGELFF. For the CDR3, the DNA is TGTGCCAGCAGCTTGGCGGGGGGACAGGGCACCACCGGGGAGCTGTTTTTT.

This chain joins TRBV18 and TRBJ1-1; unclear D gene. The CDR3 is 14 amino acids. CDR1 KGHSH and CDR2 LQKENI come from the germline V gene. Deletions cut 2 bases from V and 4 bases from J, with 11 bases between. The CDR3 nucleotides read TGTGCCAGCTCACCAAATGAACAGTCCACTGAAGCTTTCTTT. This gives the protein CASSPNEQSTEAFF.